The source of this T cell receptor (beta chain) is a study of T cell clonotyping in hematopoietic cell transplantation. This table comes from immunoSEQ multiplex PCR, and its TCRdb copy is limited to in-frame clones, with some not included. The sample shows roughly 13,000 clones, over 80% of them seen only once. The CDR3 covers 15 residues. Deletions cut 4 bases from V and 5 bases from J, with 18 bases between. Germline assignment: CDR1 SGHRS and CDR2 YFSETQ. As for time point: recipient sample about 28 days before transplant, after cytoreduction. The sequence derives from a man aged 60 to 69 with acute myeloid leukemia. Some clones in this sample may be carry-over from other donors' samples. Material: peripheral blood mononuclear cells, obtained before stem cell transplant. The V call is TRBV5-1, the J call TRBJ2-5; TRBD1 might be the D (7 bases). The DNA of the CDR3 is TGCGCCAGCAGCCTCTTCGGACAGGAGGGGGAGACCCAGTACTTC. Translation gives CASSLFGQEGETQYF.